A single sample is the source of the 27 T cell receptor beta chains below, sequenced in a study of shared clonotypes between healthy human individuals. Only in-frame clones appear in the TCRdb table, and some are missing; sequencing was by immunoSEQ multiplex PCR. This table has 110,000 or so clones, 68% appearing once. Source material: memory CD8+ T cells sorted from blood. Subset specified: CD45RO+ cells pooled with CCR7-negative TemRA cells. All receptors come from a woman in her 30s in good health.

V usage is TRBV27 and J usage is TRBJ1-1; D is perhaps TRBD1 (6 bases). Germline CDR1 and CDR2: MNHEY and SMNVEV (reference sequence). The V gene lost 2 bases and the J gene lost 1 base, with 14 bases spanning the gap. The CDR3 is made up of 16 amino acids. The CDR3 coding sequence is TGTGCCAGCAGTTTAGCGGCAGGGGCTTGGAACACTGAAGCTTTCTTT. This encodes CASSLAAGAWNTEAFF.

The chain uses TRBV6-1 and TRBJ1-5; D is ambiguous. The CDR3 sequence is 13 residues long. The V end lost 0 bases, the J end lost 6 bases, and 6 bases lay between the germline ends. Germline CDR1 is MNHNS and CDR2 is SASEGT. The CDR3 sequence is CASSEASIQPQHF. The CDR3 region has the DNA TGTGCCAGCAGTGAAGCTTCCATTCAGCCCCAGCATTTT.

The J gene is TRBJ1-5, the V gene TRBV28; 8 bases agree with TRBD1. The CDR3 loop spans 14 amino acids. J lost 6 bases, V lost 3 bases, and 4 bases had no gene match. CDR1 and CDR2 (germline): MDHEN, SYDVKM. The CDR3: CASSFLQGAQPQHF. CDR3 in DNA: TGTGCCAGCAGTTTCCTCCAGGGGGCTCAGCCCCAGCATTTT.

The V and J genes are TRBV19 and TRBJ1-1, with D tentatively TRBD1 (6 bases). Germline CDR1 LNHDA, CDR2 SQIVND (reference sequence). V lost 10 bases and J 4 bases, leaving 16 bases between the germline ends. This CDR3 has 13 residues. The CDR3, as DNA: TGTGCCACCCAACAAGCGGGGGCCACTGAAGCTTTCTTT. Amino acid sequence: CATQQAGATEAFF.

The gene calls are TRBV2 and TRBJ2-1, with TRBD2 matching over 15 bases. J gave up 9 bases and V 8 bases, and 14 bases lay outside the gene matches. CDR1 is SNHLY, CDR2 FYNNEI, per germline. CDR3 length: 17 residues. CDR3 DNA: TGTGCCAGCGGACTAGCGGGAGGGCCCCGCTCCGGCGGTGAGCAGTTCTTC. It specifies CASGLAGGPRSGGEQFF.

The chain uses TRBV7-7 and TRBJ2-1, with D tentatively TRBD2 (5 bases). The germline V gene has CDR1 SSHAT and CDR2 FNYEAQ (reference sequence). The V and J ends lost 0 bases and 10 bases respectively, with 10 bases between them. The CDR3 has 13 amino acids. CDR3 loop: CASSLAEADEQFF. Here the CDR3 DNA reads TGTGCCAGCAGCTTAGCGGAAGCGGACGAGCAGTTCTTC.

The chain uses TRBV15 and TRBJ2-7, with D tentatively TRBD2 (7 bases). The germline V and J ends were trimmed by 4 bases and 0 bases, with 13 bases remaining between them. This CDR3 spans 15 amino acids. Looked up from germline, CDR1 is LNHNV and CDR2 is YYDKDF (reference sequence). The CDR3: CATSTGGTFSYEQYF. The CDR3 DNA reads TGTGCCACCAGCACCGGGGGGACATTCTCCTACGAGCAGTACTTC.

The CDR3 bases are TGTGCCAGCAGTGAAAGCGTTGACACCGGGGAGCTGTTTTTT. Encoded protein: CASSESVDTGELFF. The chain has TRBV25-1 and TRBJ2-2; D unresolved. V was clipped by 2 bases and J by 3 bases, with 7 bases between them. Germline lookup yields CDR1 MGHDK and CDR2 SYGVNS. This CDR3 has 14 residues.

This clone was counted only a few times. The chain has TRBV2 and TRBJ2-3; 9 nucleotides match TRBD2. This CDR3 is built from 20 residues. CDR1 SNHLY and CDR2 FYNNEI come from the germline V gene. V gave up 3 bases and J gave up 1 base; unmatched junction bases: 17. The CDR3 bases are TGTGCCAGCAGTGATGACTCGGCCCCTATAGCGGGAGCGGGCACAGATACGCAGTATTTT. The encoded protein is CASSDDSAPIAGAGTDTQYF.

Written as DNA, the CDR3 is TGTGCCAGCAGTCCGCACCCACCCTACGAGCAGTACTTC. This sequence encodes CASSPHPPYEQYF. The gene calls are TRBV28 and TRBJ2-7, with D uncertain. V lost 5 bases, J lost 2 bases, and 10 bases lay in between. Germline CDR1 and CDR2: MDHEN and SYDVKM. CDR3 length: 13 residues.

V gene TRBV2 combines with J gene TRBJ1-4; D is ambiguous. The ends were cut back, 7 bases at V and 7 bases at J, with 22 bases in the middle. The CDR3 contains 16 residues. Germline lookup yields CDR1 SNHLY and CDR2 FYNNEI. The CDR3 reads CASTGESRTRSEKLFF. The CDR3 coding sequence is TGTGCCAGCACGGGCGAATCTCGAACAAGGAGTGAAAAACTGTTTTTT.

The chain has TRBV28 and TRBJ2-3; 9 bases align to TRBD2. CDR3 length equals 18 residues. Germline-derived CDR1 and CDR2 are MDHEN and SYDVKM. V was pared by 2 bases and J by 4 bases, with 13 bases of the junction left unmatched. CDR3 DNA: TGTGCCAGCAGTTTAATAGGGCTGTCTAGCGGGAAAGCAGATACGCAGTATTTT. Translation: CASSLIGLSSGKADTQYF.

The chain recombines TRBV28 with TRBJ1-5, with TRBD1 identical over 7 bases. Germline CDR1 and CDR2: MDHEN and SYDVKM. The CDR3 spans 15 residues. J gave up 2 bases and V 4 bases, and 5 bases lay outside the gene matches. CDR3: CASSSQGGGNQPQHF. The CDR3 nucleotides read TGTGCCAGCAGTTCCCAGGGGGGAGGCAATCAGCCCCAGCATTTT.

The chain carries TRBV29-1 and TRBJ2-1, with no clear D. V lost 6 bases, J lost 9 bases, and 12 bases lay in between. The CDR3 has 11 residues. Looked up from germline, CDR1 is SQVTM and CDR2 is ANQGSEA. Here the CDR3 DNA reads TGCAGCGTACCAAGAGTCGGTGAGCAGTTCTTC. Its protein is CSVPRVGEQFF.

This clone was seen a handful of times. This rearrangement joins TRBV25-1 to TRBJ1-4, with TRBD1 matching 7 bases. Germline V CDR1 and CDR2: MGHDK, SYGVNS. V shed 4 bases, J shed 8 bases, and the junction held 10 bases outside the gene matches. There are 15 residues in the CDR3. This CDR3 reads CASSARQGEEEKLFF. The CDR3, as DNA: TGTGCCAGCAGTGCAAGACAGGGTGAAGAGGAAAAACTGTTTTTT.

The chain recombines TRBV11-2 with TRBJ2-7, with unresolved D. Trimming left V 1 base short and J 4 bases short, with 5 bases between. CDR3 length equals 12 residues. CDR1 and CDR2 (germline): SGHAT, FQNNGV. Here the CDR3 DNA reads TGTGCCAGCAGCTTAGCTTGGTACGAGCAGTACTTC. Translating gives CASSLAWYEQYF.

V is TRBV4-2 and J is TRBJ2-1; 8 bases match TRBD2. J was trimmed by 5 bases and V by 3 bases; bases with no gene match: 12. The germline gives CDR1 LGHNA, CDR2 YNFKEQ. The CDR3 totals 17 residues. The CDR3: CASSHPVAGRFNNEQFF. Here the CDR3 DNA reads TGTGCCAGCAGCCACCCTGTAGCGGGAAGATTCAACAATGAGCAGTTCTTC.

This clone was counted at least ten times. The chain employs TRBV7-9 and TRBJ2-5; D is unresolved. Germline-derived CDR1 and CDR2 are SEHNR and FQNEAQ (reference sequence). The CDR3 is made up of 11 amino acids. V gave up 2 bases and J gave up 7 bases, with 5 bases separating them. CDR3 loop: CASSLFGTQYF. DNA of the CDR3: TGTGCCAGCAGCTTATTCGGGACCCAGTACTTC. Full variable domain (missing parts from reference TRBV7-9 and TRBJ2-5): DTGVSQNPRHKITKRGQNVTFRCDPISEHNRLYWYRQTLGQGPEFLTYFQNEAQLEKSRLLSDRFSAERPKGSFSTLEIQRTEQGDSAMYLCASSLFGTQYFGPGTRLLVL.

V gene TRBV27 combines with J gene TRBJ2-7; possible D gene TRBD2, 6 bases. This CDR3 has 17 amino acids. Germline CDR1 reads MNHEY; CDR2 reads SMNVEV (reference sequence). V was clipped by 4 bases and J by 7 bases, with 26 bases between them. The CDR3: CASSSLRVGSISGEQYF. The CDR3 region has the DNA TGTGCCAGCAGTTCCCTCCGGGTCGGGAGTATATCAGGGGAGCAGTACTTC.

The chain carries TRBV14 and TRBJ2-5; D might be TRBD1 (7 bases). CDR3 length equals 15 residues. Between the trimmed V and J ends, which lost 3 bases and 5 bases, there was a span of 16 bases. CDR1 SGHDN and CDR2 FVKESK come from the germline V gene. The CDR3 region is CASSHRRGREETQYF. The DNA of the CDR3 is TGTGCCAGCAGCCATAGGAGGGGGCGCGAGGAGACCCAGTACTTC.

At least ten counts were recorded for this clone. The CDR3 reads CASSPREAMGQHF. CDR3 DNA: TGTGCCAGCAGCCCACGGGAGGCGATGGGCCAGCATTTT. The genes are TRBV6-6 and TRBJ1-5; D unresolved. The CDR3 consists of 13 residues. V was shortened by 6 bases and J by 12 bases, with 18 bases between the two germline ends. CDR1 is MNHNY, CDR2 SVGAGI, per germline (reference sequence).

About this clone itself: A clone one base away is much larger, so this may be a read error. Other DNA sequences of this sample code for an identical CDR3. This chain joins TRBV25-1 and TRBJ1-1, with D perhaps TRBD1 (5 bases). Germline V gene data show CDR1 as MGHDK and CDR2 as SYGVNS. The CDR3 loop spans 16 amino acids. The CDR3 region is CASSESSQGLGTEAFF. DNA for the CDR3: TGTGCTAGCAGTGAATCCAGTCAGGGTCTAGGTACTGAAGCTTTCTTT. Supplemented by reference TRBV25-1 and TRBJ1-1, the full variable domain reads EADIYQTPRYLVIGTGKKITLECSQTMGHDKMYWYQQDPGMELHLIHYSYGVNSTEKGDLSSESTVSRIRTEHFPLTLESARPSHTSQYLCASSESSQGLGTEAFFGQGTRLTVV.

This clone was detected ten times or more. This chain connects TRBV2 to TRBJ1-2, with D unresolved. V lost 6 bases to trimming and J lost 2 bases, with 10 bases between them. This CDR3 is built from 13 residues. CDR1 is SNHLY, CDR2 FYNNEI, per germline. The CDR3: CASRDVFNYGYTF. The CDR3 DNA is TGTGCCAGCAGGGATGTTTTCAACTATGGCTACACCTTC.

For the CDR3, the DNA is TGCGCCAGCAGCCAACTAGCGGTTGGGGTCGACGAGCAGTACTTC. It translates to CASSQLAVGVDEQYF. This chain uses TRBV4-1 with TRBJ2-7; 7 nucleotides agree with TRBD2. With V trimmed by 2 bases and J by 5 bases, 9 bases remained unmatched. Germline CDR1 MGHRA, CDR2 YSYEKL. The CDR3 runs 15 residues.

To note about this clone: This sequence may be a read error, since a much larger clone differs from it by one base. The chain joins TRBV5-1 to TRBJ1-1; 8 positions agree with TRBD1. This CDR3 has 14 amino acids. Germline CDR1 is SGHRS and CDR2 is YFSETQ. Trimming at V came to 4 bases and at J to 1 base, leaving 3 bases not matched to a gene. This chain's CDR3 is CASSQGTGNTEAFF. CDR3 DNA sequence: TGCGCCAGCAGCCAAGGGACAGGGAACACTGAAGCTTTCTTT. The full variable domain, completed using reference TRBV5-1 and TRBJ1-1, is KAGVTQTPRYLIKTRGQQVTLSCSPISGHRSVSWYQQTPGQGLQFLFEYFSETQRNKGNFPGRFSGRQFSNSRSEMNVSTLELGDSALYLCASSQGTGNTEAFFGQGTRLTVV.

The genes are TRBV7-9 and TRBJ2-1; D remains unclear. This CDR3 has 13 residues. Trimming cost V 1 base and J 6 bases, with 7 bases left between them. CDR1 is SEHNR, CDR2 FQNEAQ, per germline (reference sequence). The CDR3 region is CASSLGGRNEQFF. DNA for the CDR3: TGTGCCAGCAGCTTAGGGGGTCGCAATGAGCAGTTCTTC. The whole variable domain, remainder taken from reference TRBV7-9 and TRBJ2-1, is DTGVSQNPRHKITKRGQNVTFRCDPISEHNRLYWYRQTLGQGPEFLTYFQNEAQLEKSRLLSDRFSAERPKGSFSTLEIQRTEQGDSAMYLCASSLGGRNEQFFGPGTRLTVL.

This chain links TRBV19 with TRBJ2-7; maybe TRBD2 (7 bases). V shed 4 bases and J shed 5 bases, with 15 bases lying between them. From germline, CDR1 is LNHDA and CDR2 SQIVND (reference sequence). This CDR3 spans 14 amino acids. The CDR3 sequence: CASSRGGDIHEQYF. The CDR3 nucleotides are TGTGCCAGTAGTAGGGGGGGCGATATCCACGAGCAGTACTTC.